The 8 T cell receptor beta chains in this list originate from one sample, sequenced in a study of cytomegalovirus exposure and HLA in healthy donors. TCRdb's table, derived via immunoSEQ multiplex PCR, lists solely in-frame clones and lacks some. The data show over 200,000 clones, roughly 84% seen once. The sequencing input was PBMCs. These receptors originate from a woman younger than 30 in good health and CMV-seropositive.

The J gene is TRBJ2-1, the V gene TRBV5-1; the match to TRBD2 covers 9 bases. Germline V lookup: CDR1 SGHRS, CDR2 YFSETQ. This CDR3 spans 18 amino acids. V lost 2 bases to trimming and J lost 7 bases; unmatched junction nucleotides: 16. For the CDR3, the DNA is TGCGCCAGCAGCTTTCCTCAGGGGGGACTAGCTAAAAGTAATGAGCAGTTCTTC. Translated: CASSFPQGGLAKSNEQFF.

The rearrangement uses TRBV5-1 and TRBJ2-5; TRBD2 matches 7 bases. With 3 bases clipped from V and 5 bases from J, the junction kept 13 bases outside the gene matches. Germline assignment: CDR1 SGHRS and CDR2 YFSETQ. The CDR3 has 16 residues. This chain's CDR3 is CASSSPGLVIPETQYF. CDR3 in DNA: TGCGCCAGCAGCTCGCCCGGACTAGTAATTCCCGAGACCCAGTACTTC. Drawing the rest from reference TRBV5-1 and TRBJ2-5, the complete variable domain is KAGVTQTPRYLIKTRGQQVTLSCSPISGHRSVSWYQQTPGQGLQFLFEYFSETQRNKGNFPGRFSGRQFSNSRSEMNVSTLELGDSALYLCASSSPGLVIPETQYFGPGTRLLVL.

The rearrangement links TRBV5-1 to TRBJ2-2; 13 nucleotides agree with TRBD2. Germline V gives CDR1 SGHRS, CDR2 YFSETQ. Trimming at V came to 4 bases and at J to 0 bases, leaving 0 bases not matched to a gene. The CDR3 totals 16 residues. The CDR3 DNA reads TGCGCCAGCAGCGGGACTAGCGGGACGAACACCGGGGAGCTGTTTTTT. It translates to CASSGTSGTNTGELFF.

The J gene is TRBJ2-5, the V gene TRBV28; D perhaps matches TRBD2 (7 bases). V was trimmed by 2 bases and J by 5 bases, leaving 9 bases between them. The CDR3 has 13 amino acids. Germline V gives CDR1 MDHEN, CDR2 SYDVKM. DNA of the CDR3: TGTGCCAGCAGTTTAGGCGGGGGCGAGACCCAGTACTTC. It encodes CASSLGGGETQYF.

The chain joins TRBV7-9 to TRBJ1-2; D uncertain. Trimming cost V 5 bases and J 8 bases, with 15 bases left between them. The germline V gene has CDR1 SEHNR and CDR2 FQNEAQ (reference sequence). The length of the CDR3 is 13 residues. The CDR3 region is CASSQDHYGGYTF. Written as DNA, the CDR3 is TGTGCCAGCAGCCAGGATCATTATGGGGGCTACACCTTC.

The chain has TRBV5-5 and TRBJ2-2; the D gene is possibly TRBD1 (5 bases). CDR1 and CDR2 from the germline V gene are SGHKS and YYEKEE (reference sequence). V gave up 4 bases and J gave up 6 bases, with 13 bases separating them. This CDR3 has 14 residues. The CDR3 loop is CASSPPGHPGELFF. In DNA, the CDR3 is TGTGCCAGCAGCCCACCCGGACACCCCGGGGAGCTGTTTTTT. Looking up the rest from reference TRBV5-5 and TRBJ2-2 gives the full variable domain: DAGVTQSPTHLIKTRGQQVTLRCSPISGHKSVSWYQQVLGQGPQFIFQYYEKEERGRGNFPDRFSARQFPNYSSELNVNALLLGDSALYLCASSPPGHPGELFFGEGSRLTVL.

The gene calls are TRBV20-1 and TRBJ2-1; the D gene is possibly TRBD1 (7 bases). The V and J ends lost 8 bases and 7 bases respectively, with 9 bases between them. The CDR3 has 10 amino acids. Germline V CDR1 and CDR2: DFQATT, SNEGSKA (reference sequence). The CDR3 here is CSPGGNEQFF. Here the CDR3 DNA reads TGCAGTCCAGGGGGGAATGAGCAGTTCTTC.

V gene TRBV2 combines with J gene TRBJ1-5; the D is unclear. Germline V gene sequence: CDR1 SNHLY, CDR2 FYNNEI. The CDR3 totals 11 residues. Trimming stripped 0 bases from V and 15 bases from J, with 9 bases between. CDR3 loop: CASSEAEVSHF. CDR3 DNA sequence: TGTGCCAGCAGTGAAGCCGAGGTATCGCATTTT.